These 27 T cell receptor beta chains originate from one sample sequenced in a study of cytomegalovirus exposure and HLA in healthy donors. With 60 Vbeta and 13 Jbeta primers, the PCR was carried out. The method was immunoSEQ multiplex PCR; TCRdb's version includes in-frame clones alone and lacks a portion of them. The repertoire holds around 130,000 clones, with approximately 91% as singletons. Sequenced: PBMCs. The source of these receptors is a woman aged 40 to 50 in good health and CMV-seronegative.

The V gene is TRBV27, the J gene TRBJ2-2, with 7 bases identical to TRBD1. The CDR3 loop spans 19 amino acids. With V trimmed by 1 base and J by 0 bases, 11 bases remained unmatched. In germline, CDR1 is MNHEY, CDR2 SMNVEV (reference sequence). CDR3 bases: TGTGCCAGCAGTTTATTACCCCCCGGACAGGCCGCGAACACCGGGGAGCTGTTTTTT. It specifies CASSLLPPGQAANTGELFF.

The genes are TRBV5-1 and TRBJ2-1; the match to TRBD2 covers 8 bases. Unmatched junction bases numbered 2, after V lost 0 bases and J lost 0 bases. The CDR3 spans 16 residues. Germline V gives CDR1 SGHRS, CDR2 YFSETQ. The CDR3 sequence is CASSLVAGGSYNEQFF. In DNA form, the CDR3 reads TGCGCCAGCAGCTTGGTGGCGGGAGGCTCCTACAATGAGCAGTTCTTC.

V gene TRBV19 combines with J gene TRBJ2-2; 9 bases map to TRBD2. V shed 4 bases and J 6 bases; nucleotides not matched to a gene: 0. The CDR3 totals 13 residues. Germline CDR1 is LNHDA and CDR2 is SQIVND (reference sequence). This CDR3 is CASSTSGAGELFF. Here the CDR3 DNA reads TGTGCCAGTAGTACTAGCGGGGCCGGGGAGCTGTTTTTT.

The chain carries TRBV5-4 and TRBJ2-1; D gene ambiguous. V lost 0 bases, J lost 9 bases, and 7 bases lay in between. This CDR3 is 12 amino acids long. CDR1 and CDR2 (germline): SGHNT, YYREEE (reference sequence). The CDR3 DNA reads as TGTGCCAGCAGCTTGGAAGTCGGTGAGCAGTTCTTC. It codes for CASSLEVGEQFF.

This chain connects TRBV7-8 to TRBJ1-2; tentatively, D is TRBD1 (5 bases). V dropped 1 base and J dropped 0 bases, with 12 bases sitting between them. CDR3 length: 16 residues. Germline loops: CDR1 SGHVS, CDR2 FQNEAQ. CDR3 in amino acids: CASSLGVGGTNYGYTF. CDR3 in DNA: TGTGCCAGCAGCTTAGGGGTCGGGGGAACTAACTATGGCTACACCTTC.

This clone showed up just once. The rearrangement links TRBV15 to TRBJ2-1; 10 bases are a match to TRBD2. The V gene end was trimmed by 3 bases and the J gene end by 1 base; junction bases not matched to a gene: 0. Germline loops: CDR1 LNHNV, CDR2 YYDKDF (reference sequence). The CDR3 consists of 15 residues. This CDR3 reads CATSRTSGSYNEQFF. DNA for the CDR3: TGTGCCACCAGCAGGACTAGCGGGTCCTACAATGAGCAGTTCTTC.

The chain joins TRBV2 to TRBJ2-7; a weak D match, TRBD2 (7 bases). CDR1 is SNHLY, CDR2 FYNNEI, per germline. The CDR3 is 15 residues long. Trimming shortened V by 7 bases and J by 2 bases, and 18 bases separated the two germline ends. CDR3 region: CASKPGGNPPYEQYF. CDR3 DNA sequence: TGTGCCAGCAAACCGGGGGGCAACCCGCCCTACGAGCAGTACTTC.

V is TRBV6-1 and J is TRBJ2-5, with TRBD2 matching 8 bases. The end of the DNA fits TRBJ2-7 better, so the J call may be wrong. There are 13 residues in the CDR3. Germline CDR1 MNHNS, CDR2 SASEGT. The CDR3 region has the DNA TGTGCCAGCAGTGAGGGACTAGCCTACGAGCAGTACTTC. Its translation: CASSEGLAYEQYF.

This clone was seen once. The junction and the germline gene differ at one end; a read error may be behind it. CDR3 DNA sequence: TGTGCCAGCAGCTTAAGGTCGACTAGCGGGCAAAACACCGAGGAGCTGTTTTTT. Protein product: CASSLRSTSGQNTEELFF. The V and J genes are TRBV7-2 and TRBJ2-2; 10 bases are a match to TRBD2. Per the germline V gene, CDR1 is SGHTA and CDR2 is FQGNSA. CDR3 length equals 18 residues.

The rearrangement links TRBV6-5 to TRBJ2-7; weak D call: TRBD1 (6 bases). V was shortened by 10 bases and J by 3 bases, with 19 bases between the two germline ends. The CDR3 is 14 residues long. Germline CDR1 and CDR2: MNHEY and SVGAGI. In DNA, the CDR3 is TGTGCCACCGCCCGCAACCGACAGGACTACGAGCAGTACTTC. Residues: CATARNRQDYEQYF.

The chain has TRBV6-1 and TRBJ1-5; D is undetermined. Germline values: CDR1 MNHNS, CDR2 SASEGT. V was trimmed by 1 base and J by 7 bases, leaving 14 bases between them. The CDR3 runs 15 residues. CDR3 in amino acids: CASSEGPAIGQPQHF. The CDR3 DNA is TGTGCCAGCAGTGAAGGACCAGCGATCGGGCAGCCCCAGCATTTT.

V gene TRBV28 combines with J gene TRBJ2-2, with D unclear. Germline-derived CDR1 and CDR2 are MDHEN and SYDVKM. With 5 bases removed from V and 3 bases from J, the gap between germline ends came to 7 bases. This CDR3 has 13 residues. In nucleotides, the CDR3 is TGTGCCAGCAGTCTCGTTTACACCGGGGAGCTGTTTTTT. Protein product: CASSLVYTGELFF.

The chain joins TRBV4-1 to TRBJ2-7; 8 bases fit TRBD2. In germline, CDR1 is MGHRA, CDR2 YSYEKL. Losses at the gene ends were 0 bases for V and 2 bases for J; bases not matched to a gene: 9. The CDR3 covers 17 residues. Written as DNA, the CDR3 is TGCGCCAGCAGCCAAGATTTCGTAGCGGGGACTACCTACGAGCAGTACTTC. Its translation is CASSQDFVAGTTYEQYF.

In DNA form, the CDR3 reads TGTGCCAGCAGCGCGGACCCGGGAAGGCCCCAGCATTTT. This sequence encodes CASSADPGRPQHF. The chain links TRBV5-4 to TRBJ1-5; D is ambiguous. The germline V gene encodes CDR1 SGHNT and CDR2 YYREEE (reference sequence). The V and J ends lost 4 bases and 9 bases respectively, with 14 bases between them. The CDR3 is 13 amino acids.

The chain uses TRBV30 and TRBJ1-3; D possibly corresponds to TRBD1 (6 bases). Germline V gene data show CDR1 as GTSNPN and CDR2 as SVGIG (reference sequence). This CDR3 has 14 residues. V lost 3 bases to trimming and J lost 4 bases, with 13 bases between them. Written as DNA, the CDR3 is TGTGCCTGGAGGGAACGGACAGCCGGAAACACCATATATTTT. Its translation is CAWRERTAGNTIYF.

CDR3: CAWRSAGTNEKLFF. As DNA, the CDR3 is TGTGCCTGGAGATCGGCCGGGACAAATGAAAAACTGTTTTTT. The rearrangement uses TRBV30 and TRBJ1-4; a possible D gene is TRBD1 (6 bases). CDR3 length: 14 residues. Trimming stripped 3 bases from V and 5 bases from J, with 13 bases between. CDR1 and CDR2 (germline): GTSNPN, SVGIG (reference sequence).

The chain joins TRBV6-5 to TRBJ1-2, with a tentative D call TRBD1 (5 bases). Germline V gene data show CDR1 as MNHEY and CDR2 as SVGAGI. This CDR3 is 15 amino acids long. The V and J ends lost 7 bases and 5 bases respectively, with 20 bases between them. The CDR3 region is CASNLKAGGGYGYTF. The CDR3 region has the DNA TGTGCCAGCAACCTTAAGGCCGGGGGGGGTTATGGCTACACCTTC.

V usage is TRBV27 and J usage is TRBJ2-1; 8 bases are shared with TRBD2. Germline trimming cut 5 bases from V and 8 bases from J; bases unmatched to any gene: 8. Germline loops: CDR1 MNHEY, CDR2 SMNVEV (reference sequence). The CDR3 length is 14 residues. The CDR3 DNA reads as TGTGCCAGCAGTCGGGGGCTCGGGGGGGATGAGCAGTTCTTC. Translation: CASSRGLGGDEQFF.

The J gene is TRBJ2-6, the V gene TRBV27; D remains unclear. This CDR3 is built from 15 residues. V lost 1 base and J 0 bases, leaving 4 bases between the germline ends. The germline gives CDR1 MNHEY, CDR2 SMNVEV (reference sequence). CDR3 DNA: TGTGCCAGCAGTTTATACTTCTCTGGGGCCAACGTCCTGACTTTC. It is translated as CASSLYFSGANVLTF.

V gene TRBV23-1 combines with J gene TRBJ1-1; D gene uncertain. TRBV23-1 is given ORF status, its function remaining uncertain. Trimming pared 8 bases from V and 9 bases from J, leaving 22 bases between. This CDR3 comprises 14 residues. The CDR3 bases are TGCGCCAGCTCATCGACATCCCGGTTCCTGAAAGCTTTCTTT. It yields the protein CASSSTSRFLKAFF.

The chain couples TRBV5-1 to TRBJ2-3; D is perhaps TRBD2 (5 bases). Trimming removed 8 bases at V and 1 base at J, with 17 bases between. CDR3 length: 15 amino acids. Germline V gene lookup returns CDR1 SGHRS and CDR2 YFSETQ. Here the CDR3 reads CASHRTAGGTDTQYF. CDR3 nucleotides: TGCGCCAGTCACCGGACTGCGGGCGGCACAGATACGCAGTATTTT.

This clone was detected only a few times. This rearrangement joins TRBV4-1 to TRBJ1-1; possible D gene TRBD1, 5 bases. Germline CDR1 reads MGHRA; CDR2 reads YSYEKL. Trimming cost V 0 bases and J 0 bases, with 20 bases left between them. The CDR3 length is 19 residues. CDR3 region: CASSQDLPPGGPMNTEAFF. The CDR3 DNA reads as TGCGCCAGCAGCCAAGATTTGCCCCCCGGGGGTCCCATGAACACTGAAGCTTTCTTT.

With respect to this clone: At one boundary the junction diverges from the germline segment, which might be a read error. V usage is TRBV7-9 and J usage is TRBJ2-1; 7 bases agree with TRBD2. This CDR3 has 14 amino acids. The germline V gene encodes CDR1 SEHNR and CDR2 FQNEAQ (reference sequence). CDR3 in DNA: TGTTCCAGCAGCTCCCAAGCGGGACACAATGAGCAGTTCTTC. Protein sequence: CSSSSQAGHNEQFF. Full variable domain (remainder filled in from reference TRBV7-9 and TRBJ2-1): DTGVSQNPRHKITKRGQNVTFRCDPISEHNRLYWYRQTLGQGPEFLTYFQNEAQLEKSRLLSDRFSAERPKGSFSTLEIQRTEQGDSAMYLCSSSSQAGHNEQFFGPGTRLTVL.

The V and J genes are TRBV6-5 and TRBJ2-7, with D possibly TRBD2 on 6 matching bases. The CDR3 extends over 14 amino acids. Germline values: CDR1 MNHEY, CDR2 SVGAGI. V shed 2 bases and J shed 2 bases, with 10 bases lying between them. Here the CDR3 reads CASSYGTGAYEQYF. The DNA for the CDR3 is TGTGCCAGCAGTTACGGGACGGGAGCCTACGAGCAGTACTTC.

V gene TRBV19 combines with J gene TRBJ1-2; no reliable D call. The CDR3 has 14 residues. Per germline, CDR1 LNHDA and CDR2 SQIVND (reference sequence). The V end lost 3 bases, the J end lost 4 bases, and 12 bases lay between the germline ends. The CDR3: CASSISLQTYGYTF. CDR3 DNA: TGTGCCAGTAGTATTTCACTACAAACCTATGGCTACACCTTC. The full variable domain, in which reference TRBV19 and TRBJ1-2 provide the parts outside the CDR3, is DGGITQSPKYLFRKEGQNVTLSCEQNLNHDAMYWYRQDPGQGLRLIYYSQIVNDFQKGDIAEGYSVSREKKESFPLTVTSAQKNPTAFYLCASSISLQTYGYTFGSGTRLTVV.

This rearrangement joins TRBV6-5 to TRBJ2-7; 9 bases agree with TRBD1. This CDR3 has 15 amino acids. The V segment lost 10 bases and the J segment 1 base; nucleotides outside the gene matches: 11. Germline loops: CDR1 MNHEY, CDR2 SVGAGI. CDR3 in amino acids: CATTTGGAGSYEQYF. CDR3 sequence (DNA): TGTGCCACTACCACAGGGGGCGCAGGGTCCTACGAGCAGTACTTC.

This clone appeared a few times. The rearrangement joins TRBV10-3 to TRBJ1-2; TRBD1 matches 8 bases. V lost 6 bases to trimming and J lost 3 bases; unmatched junction nucleotides: 6. This CDR3 region has 14 residues. Looked up from germline, CDR1 is ENHRY and CDR2 is SYGVKD. DNA for the CDR3: TGTGCCATCAGCGCCAGACAGGGGCACTATGGCTACACCTTC. Translation: CAISARQGHYGYTF.